Included here is one TCR beta chain sequence, with context. It lacks a known antigen. No much larger clonotype is one base removed from it; base qualities were not supplied. The data belong to a study of regulatory T cells in long-lasting Graves disease (dated by TCRdb to about 2021). Some background on the complete study: Persistent Graves' disease was defined as persistently positive TSH receptor autoantibodies together with antithyroid drug treatment for over 5 years. Patients with persistent Graves' disease were compared with patients with newly diagnosed Graves' disease using TCR sequencing and RNA sequencing of peripheral blood. The study was conducted in China and was registered as a clinical trial. A total of 35 or so samples were covered by TCR sequencing, comprising some 13 persistent and approximately 20 newly diagnosed Graves' disease patients. Antithyroid drugs had been taken for about 10.3 years on average by persistent Graves' disease patients in the clinical cohort. Study-wide findings and limitations: The authors noted that the small sample size was a limitation that may lower accuracy. Persistent patients shared more public clonotypes among themselves (around 3,000) than newly diagnosed patients did (approximately 970). Persistent Graves' disease patients showed lower TCR Shannon entropy and fewer highly expanded clones than newly diagnosed patients, suggesting clonal expansion. Peripheral blood alone was examined, since thyroid tissue, which constituted the primary lesion, could not be accessed. Sequencing and analysis were restricted to the TCR beta chain. Preferential use of TRBV28, TRBJ1-2 and TRBJ2-5 was observed in persistent disease, whereas TRBV20-1 and TRBJ2-1 were favored in newly diagnosed disease.

Trimming accounts for 6 bases at V and 1 base at J, while the number of junction bases matched to no gene is 13. CDR1 and CDR2, looked up from the germline V gene, are MNHEY and SVGEGT. The CDR3 sequence holds 19 residues, the cysteine and phenylalanine included. The CDR3 DNA has 57 bases and is translated from base 1. The time point label of this sample denotes: persistent/refractory GD, antithyroid drugs over 5 years with positive TRAb. RNA was extracted from PBMCs in TRIzol for both TCR sequencing and RNA sequencing. The diagnosis of Graves' disease followed American Thyroid Association guidelines. Patients for the study were recruited at an endocrinology department in Xi'an, China. From each patient, about 9 milliliters of peripheral blood was collected into an EDTA anticoagulant tube. Ficoll Paque Plus density gradient separation was used to isolate PBMCs, and no additional T cell sorting was done. An Agilent 2100 Bioanalyzer and agarose gel were used to check RNA quality, while a NanoDrop 2000 measured RNA concentration.

Libraries were constructed by multiplex PCR. The sequencer listed for this sample is Illumina HiSeq 4000. CDR3 regions were amplified by Arm-PCR with iRepertoire HTBI primers to construct TCR beta libraries. Gel purification was performed on PCR products prior to sequencing. Per the authors' processing: A total of 60 to 80 TRBV and about 13 TRBJ segments were identified across samples and were used for gene usage analysis of CDR3 amino acid clonotypes. Filtered high-quality paired reads were merged into contigs using COPE and FqMerger. BLAST was used to align contigs to IMGT TRBV, TRBD and TRBJ reference genes, and CDR3 was defined according to IMGT. Clonotypes above 0.1% frequency were classified as highly expanded clones. Shannon entropy was used to measure repertoire diversity, and the Gini coefficient was used to measure V-J evenness. Clonotypes shared by more than one individual were considered public. TCRdb trimmed the raw reads at Q25, called clones with MiXCR and kept productive beta chains. Under each unique CDR3 protein, matching rows form one entry showing the most common genes and DNA. The V and J calls shown here were made by TCRdb, not taken from the authors' results. This sample comprises about 420,000 distinct CDR3 sequences, around a quarter of them detected only once. The ten largest clones represent about a quarter of the sample.

Here the chain combines TRBV6-2 or TRBV6-3 and TRBJ2-3, with 13 bases aligning to TRBD2. The sample was peripheral blood mononuclear cells (PBMCs), taken when the disease was refractory, from a patient treated with antithyroid drugs. The sequence was collected from a female donor with Graves disease. The DNA sequence follows: TGTGCCAGCAGGGGAAGACTAGCGGGAGGCCGTAGGGGCACAGATACGCAGTATTTT. This encodes CASRGRLAGGRRGTDTQYF.